The subject of this entry is one T cell receptor beta chain. The antigen is undetermined. The CDR3 consists of 19 residues. With V trimmed by 0 bases and J by 3 bases, 7 bases remained unmatched. CDR1 is SGHTA, CDR2 FQGNSA, per germline. The data were taken from a study of T cell responses to AZD1222 COVID-19 vaccine. Sequencing was performed with immunoSEQ multiplex PCR; in TCRdb, only in-frame clones are kept and a portion is missing. The sample holds 140,000 to 150,000 clones, about nine tenths seen once. Overall study findings and caveats: Vaccine-associated CD4 TCRs ranged over spike, dominating at 160-218 and 743-854. Among the donors, most were white British and more were female, and clonal diversity was possibly underestimated. Compared with day 0, the breadth and depth of the Spike-specific TCR repertoire rose significantly after two doses of AZD1222.

This sequence originates from an adult in good health. This chain joins TRBV7-2 and TRBJ2-1; 14 bases agree with TRBD2. The material sequenced was peripheral blood, taken on day 0 of MenACWY control vaccination. The CDR3 protein is CASSLAPTSGRAVYNEQFF. DNA of the CDR3: TGTGCCAGCAGCTTAGCGCCGACTAGCGGGAGGGCCGTCTACAATGAGCAGTTCTTC.